This TCR beta chain was obtained from a study of PD-L1 blockade in urothelial cancer. Across the study: The patients' atezolizumab therapy, 1,200 mg intravenously every 3 weeks, started at some point between 2013 and 2014. Treatment start was followed by blood analysis at 3 weeks (second dose) and again at 6 weeks.

Clones were sequenced by immunoSEQ multiplex PCR, and TCRdb holds only the in-frame ones, with some missing. Among 85,000 to 95,000 clones, more than 70% were seen once, and the ten largest hold 0.85% to 1%. Time point here: pretreatment peripheral blood. The CDR3 runs to 15 residues. Germline V gene lookup returns CDR1 GTSNPN and CDR2 SVGIG (reference sequence). Germline trimming cut 3 bases from V and 5 bases from J; bases unmatched to any gene: 8. The J gene is TRBJ1-2, the V gene TRBV30; TRBD1 aligns across 11 bases. The receptor's source is a woman at least 80 years old with urothelial cancer. The specimen was PBMCs, collected around atezolizumab (anti-PD-L1) treatment. The CDR3 is CAWRFRGQGGYGYTF. In nucleotides, the CDR3 is TGTGCCTGGAGATTCAGGGGACAGGGGGGATATGGCTACACCTTC.